The clone carrying this T cell receptor beta chain came up once. Its antigen is not identified. The libraries were made with immunoSEQ v3.0 at survey level. Sequencing used immunoSEQ multiplex PCR; TCRdb keeps in-frame clones, though not all of them. The table records around 25,000 clones, about 95% of them present only once. This sample was included in a study of long-term antiretroviral therapy in people with HIV. The CDR3 runs 15 residues. V was pared by 1 base and J by 3 bases, with 4 bases of the junction left unmatched. CDR1 is SEHNR and CDR2 is FQNEAQ in the germline V gene (reference sequence). Notes on the study in general: Patients on ART gained diversity, which nonetheless stayed below transplant donor controls.

Each donor provided at least one pre-ART PBMC sample and at least two post-ART PBMC samples. Everyone in the study who had HIV was treated in the United States. V gene TRBV7-9 combines with J gene TRBJ2-7; 9 bases agree with TRBD2. This receptor was identified in a woman aged 50 to 65 with HIV. The material was unsorted PBMCs, obtained more than 4.7 years after starting antiretroviral therapy. CDR3 residues: CASSLDPSGIYEQYF. CDR3 DNA sequence: TGTGCCAGCAGCTTAGACCCTAGCGGGATCTACGAGCAGTACTTC.